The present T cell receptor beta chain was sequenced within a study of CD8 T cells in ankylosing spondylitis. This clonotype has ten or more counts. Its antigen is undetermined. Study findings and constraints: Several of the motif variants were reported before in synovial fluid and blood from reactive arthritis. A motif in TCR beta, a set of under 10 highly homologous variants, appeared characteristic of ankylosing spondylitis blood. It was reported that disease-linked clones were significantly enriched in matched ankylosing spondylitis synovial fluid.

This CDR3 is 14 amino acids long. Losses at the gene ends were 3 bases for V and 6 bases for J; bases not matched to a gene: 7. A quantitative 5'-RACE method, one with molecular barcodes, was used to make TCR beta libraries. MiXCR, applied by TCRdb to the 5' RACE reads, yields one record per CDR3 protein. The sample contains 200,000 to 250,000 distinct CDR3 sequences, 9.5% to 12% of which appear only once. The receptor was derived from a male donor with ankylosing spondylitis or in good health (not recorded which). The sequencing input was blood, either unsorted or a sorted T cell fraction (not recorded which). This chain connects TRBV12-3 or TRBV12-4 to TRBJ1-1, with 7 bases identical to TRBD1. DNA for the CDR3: TGTGCCAGCAGTTTGATCCAGGGGGTGGCTGAAGCTTTCTTT. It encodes CASSLIQGVAEAFF.